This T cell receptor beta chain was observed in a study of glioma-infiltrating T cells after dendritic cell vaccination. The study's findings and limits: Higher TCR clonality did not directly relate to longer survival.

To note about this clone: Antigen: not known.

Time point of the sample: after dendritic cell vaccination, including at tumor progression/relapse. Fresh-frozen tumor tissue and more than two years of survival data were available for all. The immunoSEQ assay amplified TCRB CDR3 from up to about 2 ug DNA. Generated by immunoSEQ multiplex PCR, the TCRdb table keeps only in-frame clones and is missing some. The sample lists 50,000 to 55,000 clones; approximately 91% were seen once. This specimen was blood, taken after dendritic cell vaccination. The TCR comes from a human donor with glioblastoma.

CDR3 DNA sequence: TGTGCCAGCAGCGATAGCGGGAGAGTCCTTGAGCAGTACTTC. Translation gives CASSDSGRVLEQYF. This chain connects TRBV13 to TRBJ2-7, with 9 bases aligning to TRBD2. The V gene's germline CDR1 is PRHDT and CDR2 FYEKMQ (reference sequence). V lost 5 bases and J lost 7; bases outside the gene matches: 9. The CDR3 extends over 14 amino acids.